This T cell receptor beta chain was documented in a study of T cell responses to AZD1222 COVID-19 vaccine. Findings and caveats of the study: Only a handful of people who got AZD1222 tested seropositive at baseline.

Notes on this clone: No antigen is known for it.

Assay used: immunoSEQ multiplex PCR; TCRdb lists only in-frame clones, some missing. The sample has 100,000 to 150,000 clones; roughly 93% are singletons. The V and J ends lost 5 bases and 1 base respectively, with 14 bases between them. CDR1 is PRHDT, CDR2 FYEKMQ, per germline (reference sequence). The CDR3 covers 15 residues. This specimen was peripheral blood, taken 28 days after the second AZD1222 dose. V and J are TRBV13 and TRBJ1-1; D call uncertain. The origin of this receptor is an adult who received the AZD1222 COVID-19 vaccine. CDR3 in amino acids: CASSTQVGTNTEAFF. The CDR3 region has the DNA TGTGCCAGCAGCACCCAGGTGGGTACGAACACTGAAGCTTTCTTT.